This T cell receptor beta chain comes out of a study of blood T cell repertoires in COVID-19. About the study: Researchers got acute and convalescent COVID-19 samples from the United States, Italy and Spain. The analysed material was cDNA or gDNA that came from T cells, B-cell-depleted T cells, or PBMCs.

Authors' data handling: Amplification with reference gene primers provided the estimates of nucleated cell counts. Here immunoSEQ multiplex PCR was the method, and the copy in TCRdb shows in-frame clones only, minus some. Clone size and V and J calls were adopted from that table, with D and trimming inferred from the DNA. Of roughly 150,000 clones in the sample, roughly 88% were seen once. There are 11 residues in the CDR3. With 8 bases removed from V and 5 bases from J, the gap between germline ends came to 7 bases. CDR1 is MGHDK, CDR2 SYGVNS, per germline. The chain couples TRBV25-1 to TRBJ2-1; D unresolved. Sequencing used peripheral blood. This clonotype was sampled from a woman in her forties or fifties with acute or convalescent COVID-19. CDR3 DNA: TGTGCCAGCCGAGAGAACAATGAGCAGTTCTTC. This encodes CASRENNEQFF.